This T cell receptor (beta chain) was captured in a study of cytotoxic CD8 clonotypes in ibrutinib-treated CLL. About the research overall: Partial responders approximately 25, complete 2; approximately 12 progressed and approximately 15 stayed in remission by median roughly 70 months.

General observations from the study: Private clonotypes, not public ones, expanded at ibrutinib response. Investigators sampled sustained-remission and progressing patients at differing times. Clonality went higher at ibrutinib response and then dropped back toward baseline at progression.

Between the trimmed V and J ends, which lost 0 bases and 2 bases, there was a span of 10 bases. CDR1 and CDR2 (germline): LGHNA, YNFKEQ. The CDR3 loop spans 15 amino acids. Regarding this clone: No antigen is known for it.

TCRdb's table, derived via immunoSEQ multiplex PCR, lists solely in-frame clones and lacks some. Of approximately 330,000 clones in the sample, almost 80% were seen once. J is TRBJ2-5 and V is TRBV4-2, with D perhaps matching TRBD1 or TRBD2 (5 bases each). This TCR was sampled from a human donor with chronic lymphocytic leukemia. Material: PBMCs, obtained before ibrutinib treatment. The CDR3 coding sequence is TGTGCCAGCAGCCAAGATATGGGACGGCAAGAGACCCAGTACTTC. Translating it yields CASSQDMGRQETQYF.